This TCR beta chain was documented in a study of shared clonotypes between healthy human individuals. Study-wide results and limits: In general, naive subsets displayed greater estimated richness than memory subsets did.

This table comes from immunoSEQ multiplex PCR, and its TCRdb copy is limited to in-frame clones, with some not included. This sample has 600,000 to 750,000 clones, with 60% to 80% found just once. Germline-derived CDR1 and CDR2 are SGDLS and YYNGEE. Trimming removed 4 bases at V and 4 bases at J, with 17 bases between. The CDR3 has 15 residues. As for this clone: The antigen is unknown.

The specimen was memory CD4+ T cells sorted from blood. Subset: CD45RA-negative fraction. V usage is TRBV9 and J usage is TRBJ1-1; possible D gene TRBD1, 5 bases. This sequence originates from a young woman in good health. CDR3 amino acids: CASSLSPGGGTEAFF. DNA for the CDR3: TGTGCCAGCAGCTTATCCCCGGGGGGTGGCACTGAAGCTTTCTTT. The full variable domain, with the rest looked up from reference TRBV9 and TRBJ1-1, is DSGVTQTPKHLITATGQRVTLRCSPRSGDLSVYWYQQSLDQGLQFLIQYYNGEERAKGNILERFSAQQFPDLHSELNLSSLELGDSALYFCASSLSPGGGTEAFFGQGTRLTVV.